This T cell receptor beta chain was sequenced in a study of T cell responses to AZD1222 COVID-19 vaccine. General observations from the study: Compared with day 0, the breadth and depth of the Spike-specific TCR repertoire rose significantly after two doses of AZD1222. A mostly white British donor set with more females was recruited, and clonal diversity was possibly underestimated. Baseline serology detected seropositivity in only six AZD1222 recipients.

The CDR3 is made up of 13 amino acids. Germline V gene data show CDR1 as MNHEY and CDR2 as SVGAGI. The J segment lost 10 bases and the V segment lost 7 bases, leaving 11 bases of the junction unmatched. The method was immunoSEQ multiplex PCR; TCRdb's version includes in-frame clones alone and lacks a portion of them. Of 110,000 or so clones in the sample, just over 85% were seen once. Remarks on this clone: No antigen is known for it.

This chain joins TRBV6-5 and TRBJ2-3; 7 bases fit TRBD1. The sequences come from peripheral blood, collected 28 days after the second AZD1222 dose. The sequence came from an adult who received the AZD1222 COVID-19 vaccine. The CDR3 loop reads CASTEGAGLAQYF. Here the CDR3 DNA reads TGTGCCAGCACCGAGGGGGCTGGCCTGGCGCAGTATTTT.